The TCR beta chain under discussion was sequenced for a study of T cells after yellow fever vaccination. Whole-study context: SMART-Seq v4 Ultra Low Input served to prepare low-cell-number fractions.

In its sample, this clonotype was seen many times. Its antigen is not identified. The study made its TCR cDNA through 5'RACE template switching. That step introduced a universal primer site along with UMIs. From the 5' RACE reads, TCRdb called clonotypes with MiXCR, one entry per CDR3 protein. The profile shows about 320,000 distinct CDR3 sequences, around 4.4% of them singletons. Study-level results: Weaker in magnitude, the secondary response showed a faster peak on day 5 versus 15. Few clonotypes appeared in both CD4 and CD8 compartments.

Looked up from germline, CDR1 is DFQATT and CDR2 is SNEGSKA (reference sequence). With 6 bases removed from V and 2 bases from J, the gap between germline ends came to 14 bases. The CDR3 has 14 amino acids. The receptor was isolated from a man younger than 35 who received the YFV17D yellow fever vaccine. Material: PBMCs, obtained 15 days after the yellow fever booster vaccination. The rearrangement uses TRBV20-1 and TRBJ1-5, with D possibly being TRBD1 (6 bases). The CDR3 DNA sequence: TGCAGTGCAAACCGACAGGCCGGCAATCAGCCCCAGCATTTT. Its translation: CSANRQAGNQPQHF.